The subject of this entry is one TCR beta chain. Time point denoted: sample taken at primary tumor resection. The donors were 70 or so patients with non-small cell lung cancer that was early-stage and untreated. The sample is drawn from a study of spatial heterogeneity in lung cancer. This CDR3 contains 13 residues. Germline V lookup: CDR1 SGHTA, CDR2 FQGNSA. V was trimmed by 5 bases and J by 3 bases, leaving 8 bases between them. TCRdb redid the calling of the 5' RACE reads with MiXCR, one entry per CDR3 protein. The profile shows tens of thousands of distinct CDR3 sequences, roughly 6.5% of them singletons.

This material consisted of PBMCs, taken at surgery. The chain recombines TRBV7-2 with TRBJ2-1, with unresolved D. This TCR was recovered from a female donor with early-stage non-small cell lung cancer. The CDR3, as DNA: TGTGCCAGCAGCGCAAAGGACTACAATGAGCAGTTCTTC. It encodes CASSAKDYNEQFF. The full variable domain, completed using reference TRBV7-2 and TRBJ2-1, is GAGVSQSPSNKVTEKGKDVELRCDPISGHTALYWYRQSLGQGLEFLIYFQGNSAPDKSGLPSDRFSAERTGGSVSTLTIQRTQQEDSAVYLCASSAKDYNEQFFGPGTRLTVL.